Given below is one T cell receptor (beta chain) in context. Its antigen is unidentified. The data originate from a study of cytomegalovirus exposure and HLA in healthy donors. General observations from the study: The study listed 150 to 200 cytomegalovirus-associated TCR beta chains.

It was with 60 Vbeta and 13 Jbeta primers that the PCR ran. TCRdb's table, derived via immunoSEQ multiplex PCR, lists solely in-frame clones and lacks some. Among around 100,000 clones, about 70% were seen once, and the ten largest hold 8% to 9.5%. The junction had 5 bases not matched to a gene; V was cut back by 5 bases and J by 5 bases. CDR3 length: 13 amino acids. Germline lookup yields CDR1 SQVTM and CDR2 ANQGSEA. The sample comprised PBMCs. This receptor was obtained from a man aged 25 to 40 in good health and CMV-seropositive. This chain uses TRBV29-1 with TRBJ1-2; 10 bases map to TRBD1. CDR3 residues: CSVLDRGVYGYTF. The CDR3 DNA sequence: TGCAGCGTTTTGGACAGGGGGGTTTATGGCTACACCTTC.